The clone carrying this T cell receptor beta chain came up many times. Its antigen is currently unknown. This record comes from a study of tumor-infiltrating lymphocytes in primary liver carcinoma. Study-wide context: Every patient in the cohort had a primary liver carcinoma. That carcinoma was treated by surgical resection.

The study, taken as a whole, reports: The overlap of tumor-adjacent and tumor-blood pairs was smaller than that of tumor region pairs. Blood fell significantly below tumors in its top-250-clone fraction (p = 0.039).

Germline DNA was also extracted, while the blood RNA originated from unsorted whole blood. The patients carried chronic HBV infection and had received no treatment. The germline V gene encodes CDR1 SGHAT and CDR2 FQNNGV. The CDR3 is made up of 14 amino acids. The V and J ends lost 4 bases and 2 bases respectively, with 11 bases between them. Synthesis of TCR beta cDNA was carried out from 450 to 500 ng total RNA with a constant-region primer. Three rounds of nested multiplex PCR with slightly modified ARM-PCR produced TCR beta libraries. With TRBV1-TRBV30 forward primers and a C-beta reverse primer, the first two PCR rounds were run for approximately 10 cycles each. TCRdb itself ran the multiplex PCR reads through MiXCR, one entry per CDR3 protein. The sample carries 150,000 to 200,000 distinct CDR3 sequences, about 60% recorded once.

The receptor comes from a man aged 35 to 55 with primary liver carcinoma and hepatitis B virus infection. The specimen sequenced was peripheral blood. The chain is built from TRBV11-2 and TRBJ2-5, with D perhaps given as TRBD1 or TRBD2 (6 bases each). CDR3 region: CASSSGAIQETQYF. The CDR3 DNA sequence: TGTGCCAGCAGCTCGGGGGCCATACAAGAGACCCAGTACTTC.